A single sample is the source of the 28 T cell receptor beta chains below, sequenced in a study of blood T cells in healthy people across ages. For the second PCR, which ran for 7 to 11 cycles, a sample-barcoded 5' primer and a J-beta primer mix were used. TCRdb redid the calling of the 5' RACE reads with MiXCR, one entry per CDR3 protein. The sample yields 710,000 or so distinct CDR3 sequences, approximately 29% seen once. Sample: blood. The source is a woman of 80 years or more in good health.

The sample holds many counts of this clonotype. The chain employs TRBV11-2 and TRBJ2-1; 10 bases line up with TRBD2. The germline V gene encodes CDR1 SGHAT and CDR2 FQNNGV. The V gene end was trimmed by 5 bases and the J gene end by 7 bases; junction bases not matched to a gene: 8. The CDR3 has 15 residues. The CDR3 spells CASSVSGGGRNEQFF. DNA for the CDR3: TGTGCCAGCAGCGTCAGCGGGGGGGGCAGGAATGAGCAGTTCTTC. The variable domain in full, with the rest retrieved from reference TRBV11-2 and TRBJ2-1, is EAGVAQSPRYKIIEKRQSVAFWCNPISGHATLYWYQQILGQGPKLLIQFQNNGVVDDSQLPKDRFSAERLKGVDSTLKIQPAKLEDSAVYLCASSVSGGGRNEQFFGPGTRLTVL.

This clonotype has ten or more counts. The gene calls are TRBV20-1 and TRBJ2-3, with D uncertain. This CDR3 contains 13 residues. The V and J ends lost 4 bases and 0 bases respectively, with 8 bases between them. Germline V gene lookup returns CDR1 DFQATT and CDR2 SNEGSKA (reference sequence). This CDR3 reads CSANSASTDTQYF. CDR3 DNA sequence: TGCAGTGCTAATTCAGCTAGCACAGATACGCAGTATTTT.

This clonotype came up many times. The rearrangement joins TRBV6-5 to TRBJ2-5; 8 nucleotides align to TRBD2. The CDR3 has 15 amino acids. The V gene end was trimmed by 5 bases and the J gene end by 7 bases; junction bases not matched to a gene: 12. Germline lookup yields CDR1 MNHEY and CDR2 SVGAGI. The CDR3 DNA is TGTGCCAGCAGTCCGGGGGGGGCCCCTAGTGCGACCCAGTACTTC. It specifies CASSPGGAPSATQYF.

With regard to this clonotype: Compared with germline, one end of the junction differs, possibly owing to a read error. The chain employs TRBV6-2 or TRBV6-3 and TRBJ2-1, with 7 positions matching TRBD2. Judging by the DNA end, TRBJ2-7 fits better; the J call may be wrong. The CDR3 has 14 residues. Germline CDR1 is MNHEY and CDR2 is SVGEGT. In DNA, the CDR3 is TGTACCAGCAGTTACAGCGGGGTGAGGTACGAGCAGTACTTC. It specifies CTSSYSGVRYEQYF.

This clonotype came up a few times. Given a much more abundant clone one base away, this may be a read error. V gene TRBV5-4 combines with J gene TRBJ2-5; tentative D call: TRBD1 (7 bases). This CDR3 has 14 amino acids. Trimming left V 6 bases short and J 11 bases short, with 23 bases between. Germline-derived CDR1 and CDR2 are SGHNT and YYREEE (reference sequence). The CDR3 is CASTPPRGQREQYF. The CDR3 DNA follows: TGTGCCAGCACACCCCCGAGGGGGCAACGGGAGCAGTACTTC. The complete variable domain, with remaining parts taken from reference TRBV5-4 and TRBJ2-5, reads ETGVTQSPTHLIKTRGQQVTLRCSSQSGHNTVSWYQQALGQGPQFIFQYYREEENGRGNFPPRFSGLQFPNYSSELNVNALELDDSALYLCASTPPRGQREQYFGPGTRLLVL.

The chain has TRBV5-1 and TRBJ1-2, with TRBD1 identical over 10 bases. V shed 4 bases and J 4 bases; nucleotides not matched to a gene: 10. CDR1 is SGHRS and CDR2 is YFSETQ in the germline V gene. The CDR3 extends over 16 amino acids. The CDR3 sequence is CASSRSGTGESYGYTF. CDR3 bases: TGCGCCAGCAGCCGATCCGGGACAGGGGAGTCCTATGGCTACACCTTC.

There are many counts of this clonotype. The chain has TRBV24-1 and TRBJ2-1, with 7 bases that match TRBD2. Germline CDR1 is KGHDR and CDR2 is SFDVKD. The CDR3 covers 16 residues. V lost 4 bases to trimming and J lost 2 bases; unmatched junction nucleotides: 7. CDR3 loop: CATSDGAGETYNEQFF. In DNA form, the CDR3 reads TGTGCCACCAGTGACGGGGCGGGGGAAACCTACAATGAGCAGTTCTTC.

The chain recombines TRBV6-5 with TRBJ1-1, with D perhaps matching TRBD1 (6 bases). Trimming took 5 bases from V and 1 from J, leaving 14 bases between them. The germline V gene encodes CDR1 MNHEY and CDR2 SVGAGI. The CDR3 extends over 15 amino acids. The CDR3 spells CASSPYGTQNTEAFF. CDR3 nucleotides: TGTGCCAGCAGTCCCTATGGGACACAGAACACTGAAGCTTTCTTT.

This clonotype occurred a few times. This chain connects TRBV19 to TRBJ1-5; no definite D call. Germline V gene data show CDR1 as LNHDA and CDR2 as SQIVND (reference sequence). The CDR3 spans 13 residues. With 3 bases removed from V and 7 bases from J, the gap between germline ends came to 10 bases. CDR3 amino acids: CASSMAIRQPQHF. Here the CDR3 DNA reads TGTGCCAGTAGTATGGCCATCAGACAGCCCCAGCATTTT.

There are a few counts of this clonotype. The rearrangement links TRBV7-9 to TRBJ1-4; 9 bases align to TRBD1. The CDR3 totals 15 residues. CDR1 and CDR2 from the germline V gene are SEHNR and FQNEAQ (reference sequence). Germline trimming cut 4 bases from V and 7 bases from J; bases unmatched to any gene: 7. The CDR3 spells CASSSDRGIGEKLFF. The DNA of the CDR3 is TGTGCCAGCAGCTCAGACAGGGGGATCGGTGAAAAACTGTTTTTT.

This clonotype was detected many times. The rearrangement links TRBV6-6 to TRBJ2-7; 7 nucleotides match TRBD1. The V gene end was trimmed by 5 bases and the J gene end by 1 base; junction bases not matched to a gene: 8. Germline CDR1 is MNHNY and CDR2 is SVGAGI (reference sequence). This CDR3 is 15 amino acids long. The DNA of the CDR3 is TGTGCCAGCAGTCGACCTGGACAGGAGTCCTACGAGCAGTACTTC. Translating gives CASSRPGQESYEQYF.

J is TRBJ2-1 and V is TRBV20-1, with a tentative D call TRBD1 (6 bases). V lost 2 bases and J lost 4, with 15 bases in between. CDR1 is DFQATT, CDR2 SNEGSKA, per germline (reference sequence). The CDR3 sequence is 15 residues long. In DNA form, the CDR3 reads TGCAGTGCTAGACCAAACGGGACACCGTACAATGAGCAGTTCTTC. Its translation is CSARPNGTPYNEQFF.

Only one count was recorded for this clonotype. This clone may be a read error of a much larger clone one base away. J is TRBJ2-7 and V is TRBV5-5; D gene uncertain. CDR3 length equals 13 residues. V dropped 0 bases and J dropped 7 bases, with 11 bases sitting between them. Germline CDR1 is SGHKS and CDR2 is YYEKEE (reference sequence). This chain's CDR3 is CASSLDPYNEQYF. In DNA form, the CDR3 reads TGTGCCAGCAGCTTGGATCCCTACAATGAGCAGTACTTC.

This clonotype was seen many times. The chain carries TRBV30 and TRBJ2-7, with 8 bases identical to TRBD1. V was pared by 2 bases and J by 7 bases, with 16 bases of the junction left unmatched. CDR3 length: 16 amino acids. Germline loops: CDR1 GTSNPN, CDR2 SVGIG (reference sequence). The CDR3 loop is CAWSRDRLPRSEEQYF. In nucleotides, the CDR3 is TGTGCCTGGAGTCGGGACAGGCTCCCCCGTTCAGAGGAGCAGTACTTC.

Ten or more counts support this clonotype. The CDR3 region is CASSGYTEAFF. In DNA form, the CDR3 reads TGTGCCAGCAGTGGTTATACTGAAGCTTTCTTT. The chain couples TRBV27 to TRBJ1-1, with D uncertain. V lost 5 bases, J lost 5 bases, and 6 bases lay in between. Looked up from germline, CDR1 is MNHEY and CDR2 is SMNVEV (reference sequence). The CDR3 spans 11 residues.

Ten or more counts support this clonotype. The genes are TRBV29-1 and TRBJ2-1, with a weak D call TRBD2 (6 bases). This CDR3 contains 12 residues. V was clipped by 4 bases and J by 9 bases, with 13 bases between them. Germline CDR1 SQVTM, CDR2 ANQGSEA. As DNA, the CDR3 is TGCAGCGTTGGGGTAAGGAGGGCTGAGCAGTTCTTC. As protein: CSVGVRRAEQFF.

J is TRBJ2-3 and V is TRBV20-1; 8 positions match TRBD2. Germline lookup yields CDR1 DFQATT and CDR2 SNEGSKA (reference sequence). The CDR3 is 18 residues long. Losses at the gene ends were 6 bases for V and 4 bases for J; bases not matched to a gene: 21. The CDR3 sequence: CSAIGPGRADFKADTQYF. CDR3 sequence (DNA): TGCAGTGCGATAGGACCCGGGAGGGCCGATTTCAAAGCAGATACGCAGTATTTT.

This clonotype was seen at least ten times. The CDR3 loop reads CSAGQGGKLFF. The CDR3 DNA reads as TGCAGTGCGGGACAGGGGGGGAAACTGTTTTTT. This chain connects TRBV20-1 to TRBJ1-4, with 11 bases lining up with TRBD1. The V gene end was trimmed by 6 bases and the J gene end by 11 bases; junction bases not matched to a gene: 2. Germline CDR1 reads DFQATT; CDR2 reads SNEGSKA (reference sequence). The CDR3 totals 11 residues.

This clonotype occurred many times. This sequence joins TRBV12-3 or TRBV12-4 and TRBJ2-5; 7 bases line up with TRBD2. V shed 3 bases, J shed 4 bases, and the junction held 8 bases outside the gene matches. CDR3 length: 15 amino acids. The DNA for the CDR3 is TGTGCCAGCAGTTTTGGGCGGGGGAAACGAGAGACCCAGTACTTC. Its translation is CASSFGRGKRETQYF.

V gene TRBV7-8 combines with J gene TRBJ1-2; D perhaps matches TRBD1 (6 bases). V dropped 6 bases and J dropped 4 bases, with 12 bases sitting between them. The germline gives CDR1 SGHVS, CDR2 FQNEAQ. There are 13 residues in the CDR3. CDR3: CASSYETGYGYTF. CDR3 coding DNA: TGTGCCAGCAGTTATGAGACAGGCTATGGCTACACCTTC.

This clonotype was recorded many times. V and J are TRBV7-6 and TRBJ2-5; D is ambiguous. The CDR3 has 13 amino acids. Germline V gives CDR1 SGHVS, CDR2 FNYEAQ. Trimming took 5 bases from V and 5 from J, leaving 12 bases between them. The CDR3 reads CASSPVSMETQYF. CDR3 coding DNA: TGTGCCAGCAGCCCTGTCTCGATGGAGACCCAGTACTTC. The whole variable domain, filled in from reference TRBV7-6 and TRBJ2-5, reads GAGVSQSPRYKVTKRGQDVALRCDPISGHVSLYWYRQALGQGPEFLTYFNYEAQQDKSGLPNDRFSAERPEGSISTLTIQRTEQRDSAMYRCASSPVSMETQYFGPGTRLLVL.

In its sample, this clonotype was seen many times. The V call is TRBV6-5, the J call TRBJ2-1, with 9 bases that match TRBD2. CDR1 and CDR2 (germline): MNHEY, SVGAGI. The length of the CDR3 is 18 residues. V lost 2 bases, J lost 5 bases, and 13 bases stayed unmatched. CDR3 sequence (DNA): TGTGCCAGCAGTTACGGCGCCCGGGCGGGGGGGCGACACAATGAGCAGTTCTTC. Translated: CASSYGARAGGRHNEQFF.

The chain uses TRBV11-3 and TRBJ2-5; TRBD2 might be the D (5 bases). CDR1 and CDR2 from the germline V gene are SGHNT and YENEEA. V was trimmed by 5 bases and J by 1 base, leaving 14 bases between them. The CDR3 is 15 residues long. CDR3 loop: CASSHIGRGQETQYF. Written as DNA, the CDR3 is TGTGCCAGCAGCCACATTGGACGGGGCCAAGAGACCCAGTACTTC.

This clonotype was detected many times. The gene calls are TRBV4-3 and TRBJ2-1; D possibly corresponds to TRBD2 (6 bases). The CDR3 contains 14 residues. CDR1 and CDR2 from the germline V gene are LGHNA and YSLEER. V lost 1 base, J lost 4 bases, and 8 bases lay in between. CDR3 DNA sequence: TGCGCCAGCAGCCAAGTAGGACTATACAATGAGCAGTTCTTC. Its translation is CASSQVGLYNEQFF.

V gene TRBV27 combines with J gene TRBJ2-1; D is undetermined. The J call may be in error: the DNA end matches TRBJ2-7 better. CDR3 length: 16 residues. The germline CDR1 and CDR2 sequences are MNHEY and SMNVEV (reference sequence). For the CDR3, the DNA is TGTGCCAGCAGTTCGGACCTCCAGAGCTCCTACAATGAGCAGTACTTC. Amino acids: CASSSDLQSSYNEQYF.

In this sample, this clonotype turned up many times. This chain connects TRBV28 to TRBJ2-6; the match to TRBD1 covers 9 bases. The trim removed 1 base at V and 3 bases at J, leaving 4 bases unmatched. Germline V gene sequence: CDR1 MDHEN, CDR2 SYDVKM. The CDR3 extends over 17 amino acids. CDR3 bases: TGTGCCAGCAGTTTATCTACAGGGGGCTTTGGGGCCAACGTCCTGACTTTC. Translation: CASSLSTGGFGANVLTF. The full variable domain, rest sourced from reference TRBV28 and TRBJ2-6, is DVKVTQSSRYLVKRTGEKVFLECVQDMDHENMFWYRQDPGLGLRLIYFSYDVKMKEKGDIPEGYSVSREKKERFSLILESASTNQTSMYLCASSLSTGGFGANVLTFGAGSRLTVL.

This clonotype was recorded many times. The chain combines TRBV12-3 or TRBV12-4 with TRBJ1-2, with 7 bases identical to TRBD1. This CDR3 has 14 amino acids. J lost 2 bases, V lost 9 bases, and 9 bases had no gene match. The CDR3, as DNA: TGTGCCAGTTCGGGACAGCCTATAAACTATGGCTACACCTTC. It encodes CASSGQPINYGYTF.

On this clonotype itself: This may be a read error, as it is one base from a much larger clone. This chain joins TRBV20-1 and TRBJ1-2; TRBD1 aligns across 9 bases. With 0 bases clipped from V and 8 bases from J, the junction kept 10 bases outside the gene matches. The CDR3 contains 15 residues. Germline CDR1 and CDR2: DFQATT and SNEGSKA (reference sequence). CDR3 amino acids: CSARDHRGLTWGYTF. The CDR3 nucleotides read TGCAGTGCTAGAGATCACAGGGGGCTAACCTGGGGCTACACCTTC.